The rows below give T cell receptor beta chains drawn from one sample of a study of CD8+ T cells in alopecia areata. Some clones are missing from TCRdb's copy, which holds only in-frame ones; the method was immunoSEQ multiplex PCR. This sample has about 180,000 clones, with roughly half found just once. The sequenced sample was CD8+ T cells sorted from blood, obtained at roughly week 52, from a patient treated with tofacitinib. The origin of the receptors is a human donor with alopecia areata. CDR3s include the opening cysteine and the closing phenylalanine or tryptophan. The D gene is left open where the match is weak. Size tells how often a clone was seen (once, few, many) or the class of an expanded clone, and some rows leave it out.

>TRBD1|TRBV27|NA|TRBJ1-1
TGTGCCAGCAGTCCACAACAGGGGGCTTCAGCTTTCTTT
CASSPQQGASAFF
>NA|TRBV7-9|NA|TRBJ2-1
TGTGCCAGCAGCTTAGTCGGGGGGCCTCCCAATGAGCAGTTCTTC
CASSLVGGPPNEQFF
>NA|TRBV13|NA|TRBJ2-1
TGTGCCAGCAGCTCCAGTATGATCGATGAGCAGTTCTTC
CASSSSMIDEQFF
>NA|TRBV6-5|few|TRBJ2-2
TGTGCCAGCAGTTCGGCGTTGCGACAGGCCCACGGGGAGCTGTTTTTT
CASSSALRQAHGELFF
>TRBD1|TRBV7-9|NA|TRBJ2-2
TGTGCCAGCAGCTACAGGGGGCAGGGCACCGGGGAGCTGTTTTTT
CASSYRGQGTGELFF
>NA|TRBV6-5|NA|TRBJ1-5
TGTGCCAGCTGGTCCGAGGGGATTCAGCCCCAGCATTTT
CASWSEGIQPQHF
>NA|TRBV6-5|once|TRBJ1-5
TGTGCCAGCAGTTACTCGAGGGGGGGCGGCAATCAGCCCCAGCATTTT
CASSYSRGGGNQPQHF
>NA|TRBV18|NA|TRBJ1-2
TGTGCCAGCTCACCACCATACGCATCCGCGGGGTATGGCTACACCTTC
CASSPPYASAGYGYTF
>NA|TRBV5-4|once|TRBJ2-5
TGTGCCAGCAGCACCGGCGAGACCCAGTACTTC
CASSTGETQYF
>NA|TRBV6-6|NA|TRBJ2-1
TGTGCCAGCATTCCAGGTGGGGGCTTCTACAATGAGCAGTTCTTC
CASIPGGGFYNEQFF
>NA|TRBV5-6|NA|TRBJ1-5
TGTGCCAGCAGCTGGCGGGGGGGACGGTCGGCCCAGCATTTT
CASSWRGGRSAQHF
>NA|TRBV5-1|NA|TRBJ2-5
TGCGCCAGCAGTCGCATCTCAGGGGTTGGAGAGACCCAGTACTTC
CASSRISGVGETQYF
>NA|TRBV29-1|few|TRBJ2-1
TGCAGCGGGACACAAGATGAGCAGTTCTTC
CSGTQDEQFF
>NA|TRBV27|NA|TRBJ2-1
TGTGCCAGCAGTAAAACAGGGTTTGAGCAGTTCTTC
CASSKTGFEQFF
>TRBD2|TRBV5-4|NA|TRBJ2-7
TGTGCCAGCCCCAAAGCGGGGACGGGCTACGAGCAGTACTTC
CASPKAGTGYEQYF
>TRBD1|TRBV29-1|NA|TRBJ2-7
TGCAGCGTGGGGACAGGGGGATCCTACGAGCAGTACTTC
CSVGTGGSYEQYF
>TRBD1|TRBV13|NA|TRBJ2-7
TGTGCCAGCAGCTCTCGGGACAGGGAGTACGAGCAGTACTTC
CASSSRDREYEQYF
>TRBD1|TRBV5-6|NA|TRBJ2-3
TGTGCCAGCAGCTGGGACAGGGGATACACAGATACGCAGTATTTT
CASSWDRGYTDTQYF
>TRBD1|TRBV30|few|TRBJ1-1
TGTGCCTGGAGTCCCTCGCCGGGACAGGGGGCTATTGAAGCTTTCTTT
CAWSPSPGQGAIEAFF
>TRBD1|TRBV6-1|NA|TRBJ1-5
TGTGCCAGCAGTGTAGGACAGGGGAATCAGCCCCAGCATTTT
CASSVGQGNQPQHF
>NA|TRBV6-1|few|TRBJ2-6
TGTGCCAGCAGTGAGGGGGCTGGGGCCAACGTCCTGACTTTC
CASSEGAGANVLTF
>TRBD1|TRBV29-1|NA|TRBJ1-2
TGCAGCGCCACAGATCCGGGACAGGGGTCCTATGGCTACACCTTC
CSATDPGQGSYGYTF